These 21 T cell receptor beta chains were all obtained from the same sample, sequenced in a study of T cells in Graves' hyperthyroidism and ophthalmopathy. RNA transcripts gave rise to amplified TCR beta CDR3 regions. Initially, a first-round RT-PCR of the TCR CDR3 employed the HTBI primer set. In TCRdb, the multiplex PCR reads were re-called with MiXCR into one record per CDR3 protein. This repertoire shows 750,000 to 900,000 distinct CDR3 sequences, about 38% found once; its top ten account for approximately 8.7%. Sample: blood. The receptors were gathered from a man between 18 and 35 years old with Graves' hyperthyroidism.

There are many counts of this clonotype. The rearrangement uses TRBV11-2 and TRBJ1-1; TRBD1 matches at 9 bases. Germline assignment: CDR1 SGHAT and CDR2 FQNNGV. This CDR3 has 15 residues. V lost 5 bases, J lost 0 bases, and 4 bases stayed unmatched. CDR3 protein: CASSLRDRVNTEAFF. The CDR3 DNA sequence: TGTGCCAGCAGCCTCAGGGACAGGGTGAACACTGAAGCTTTCTTT.

This rearrangement joins TRBV6-5 to TRBJ1-1, with 11 positions matching TRBD1. This CDR3 has 17 residues. Germline trimming cut 6 bases from V and 0 bases from J; bases unmatched to any gene: 9. The germline V gene encodes CDR1 MNHEY and CDR2 SVGAGI. The CDR3 bases are TGTGCCAGCAGCCGGCGGATGGACAGGGGGCTGAACACTGAAGCTTTCTTT. Its translation is CASSRRMDRGLNTEAFF.

This sequence joins TRBV11-2 and TRBJ2-7; no clear D. CDR3 size: 14 residues. Germline loops: CDR1 SGHAT, CDR2 FQNNGV. V was cut by 5 bases and J by 3 bases, with 14 bases left in between. CDR3 nucleotides: TGTGCCAGCAGCCCCCCCGGATCCCGCTACGAGCAGTACTTC. It yields the protein CASSPPGSRYEQYF.

The rearrangement joins TRBV10-3 to TRBJ1-2, with 8 bases matching TRBD1. Germline lookup yields CDR1 ENHRY and CDR2 SYGVKD. CDR3 length: 14 residues. V lost 6 bases, J lost 3 bases, and 6 bases stayed unmatched. The CDR3 is CAISSGQGDYGYTF. CDR3 in DNA: TGTGCCATCAGCTCTGGACAGGGAGACTATGGCTACACCTTC.

This clonotype occurred a few times. One end of the junction does not line up with germline, which may come from a read error. The CDR3 reads CASSLRTSRISGNTIYF. CDR3 sequence (DNA): TGTGCCAGCAGTTTGAGAACGTCGAGGATCTCTGGAAACACCATATATTTT. The chain has TRBV10-3 and TRBJ1-3; D ambiguous. The V gene's germline CDR1 is ENHRY and CDR2 SYGVKD. This CDR3 region has 17 residues.

This clonotype was counted a few times. This chain connects TRBV5-1 to TRBJ2-5; D may be TRBD1 (6 bases). The germline V and J ends were trimmed by 4 bases and 4 bases, with 20 bases remaining between them. The CDR3 totals 16 residues. Germline V gene sequence: CDR1 SGHRS, CDR2 YFSETQ. The CDR3 is CASSPAVGANGETQYF. DNA for the CDR3: TGCGCCAGCAGCCCGGCGGTGGGGGCGAACGGAGAGACCCAGTACTTC.

This clonotype was counted many times. The chain combines TRBV7-6 with TRBJ2-5; D is perhaps TRBD1 or TRBD2 (5 bases each). The V gene lost 3 bases and the J gene lost 5 bases, with 7 bases spanning the gap. CDR3 length equals 12 residues. Germline V CDR1 and CDR2: SGHVS, FNYEAQ. Here the CDR3 DNA reads TGTGCCAGCAGCTTCAGGGACGAGACCCAGTACTTC. Protein: CASSFRDETQYF.

The chain joins TRBV4-3 to TRBJ2-7, with TRBD2 matching over 13 bases. The V gene end was trimmed by 2 bases and the J gene end by 5 bases; junction bases not matched to a gene: 6. Per the germline V gene, CDR1 is LGHNA and CDR2 is YSLEER. The CDR3 is made up of 16 amino acids. This chain's CDR3 is CASSQRGLAGRDEQYF. DNA for the CDR3: TGCGCCAGCAGCCAACGGGGACTAGCGGGGAGGGACGAGCAGTACTTC.

The chain is built from TRBV6-6 and TRBJ1-4; tentatively, D is TRBD1 (5 bases). V gave up 5 bases and J gave up 15 bases, with 13 bases separating them. Germline CDR1 reads MNHNY; CDR2 reads SVGAGI (reference sequence). This CDR3 comprises 11 residues. CDR3 residues: CASSPPGLVFF. The CDR3, as DNA: TGTGCCAGCAGTCCCCCGGGACTGGTGTTTTTT.

J is TRBJ2-5 and V is TRBV7-7; D might be TRBD2 (6 bases). Germline values: CDR1 SSHAT, CDR2 FNYEAQ (reference sequence). The CDR3 has 13 residues. The CDR3 loop reads CASPWRVPETQYF. The CDR3 DNA follows: TGTGCTAGCCCCTGGAGGGTCCCTGAGACCCAGTACTTC.

This chain uses TRBV12-3 or TRBV12-4 with TRBJ2-5; the match to TRBD1 covers 8 bases. J was trimmed by 7 bases and V by 5 bases; bases with no gene match: 9. This CDR3 has 14 residues. CDR3 residues: CASSPQGQVWTQYF. The CDR3 coding sequence is TGTGCCAGCAGTCCACAGGGACAGGTCTGGACCCAGTACTTC.

Ten or more counts support this clonotype. The J gene is TRBJ2-7, the V gene TRBV7-8, with D maybe TRBD2 (5 bases). Germline assignment: CDR1 SGHVS and CDR2 FQNEAQ. The germline V and J ends were trimmed by 6 bases and 1 base, with 10 bases remaining between them. This CDR3 is 13 amino acids long. Here the CDR3 reads CASRARTSYEQYF. CDR3 nucleotide sequence: TGTGCCAGCAGGGCCAGGACTTCCTACGAGCAGTACTTC. The variable domain in full, with the rest retrieved from reference TRBV7-8 and TRBJ2-7, is GAGVSQSPRYKVAKRGQDVALRCDPISGHVSLFWYQQALGQGPEFLTYFQNEAQLDKSGLPSDRFFAERPEGSVSTLKIQRTQQEDSAVYLCASRARTSYEQYFGPGTRLTVT.

The chain carries TRBV7-2 and TRBJ2-5; no firm D call. V gave up 5 bases and J gave up 7 bases, with 20 bases separating them. This CDR3 is 15 amino acids long. From germline, CDR1 is SGHTA and CDR2 FQGNSA. In DNA form, the CDR3 reads TGTGCCAGCAGCCTCAGGACCTTAAGCTGGGGGACCCAGTACTTC. Translation: CASSLRTLSWGTQYF. The variable domain in full, with the rest retrieved from reference TRBV7-2 and TRBJ2-5, is GAGVSQSPSNKVTEKGKDVELRCDPISGHTALYWYRQSLGQGLEFLIYFQGNSAPDKSGLPSDRFSAERTGGSVSTLTIQRTQQEDSAVYLCASSLRTLSWGTQYFGPGTRLLVL.

The chain couples TRBV19 to TRBJ1-1; no clear D. This CDR3 has 12 amino acids. Germline loops: CDR1 LNHDA, CDR2 SQIVND (reference sequence). V gave up 3 bases and J gave up 7 bases, with 9 bases separating them. CDR3 in DNA: TGTGCCAGTAGTATTGGTTGGGGTGAAGCTTTCTTT. This encodes CASSIGWGEAFF.

This clonotype was counted only a few times. The chain joins TRBV19 to TRBJ2-7; 8 bases fit TRBD1. This CDR3 comprises 15 residues. CDR1 and CDR2 from the germline V gene are LNHDA and SQIVND (reference sequence). Trimming at V came to 5 bases and at J to 5 bases, leaving 11 bases not matched to a gene. The CDR3, as DNA: TGTGCCAGTAGTGAAGGGGGCAGGGGGCCCCACGAGCAGTACTTC. This sequence encodes CASSEGGRGPHEQYF.

V and J are TRBV5-1 and TRBJ1-2, with D possibly being TRBD1 (6 bases). Germline V gene data show CDR1 as SGHRS and CDR2 as YFSETQ. V shed 4 bases and J shed 6 bases, with 22 bases lying between them. This CDR3 has 16 amino acids. Here the CDR3 reads CASSPGVQGTAHGYTF. The CDR3 DNA reads TGCGCCAGCAGCCCCGGGGTACAGGGTACGGCCCATGGCTACACCTTC.

This clonotype has just a few counts. The chain carries TRBV4-3 and TRBJ2-7; weak D call: TRBD1 (5 bases). The V gene lost 2 bases and the J gene lost 4 bases, with 9 bases spanning the gap. The CDR3 extends over 13 amino acids. Germline CDR1 and CDR2: LGHNA and YSLEER. The CDR3 DNA reads TGCGCCAGCAGCCAATTAACAGGTTACGAGCAGTACTTC. Translation: CASSQLTGYEQYF.

The chain uses TRBV2 and TRBJ1-1; 8 nucleotides align to TRBD1. The CDR3 runs 13 residues. The germline CDR1 and CDR2 sequences are SNHLY and FYNNEI. Trimming removed 7 bases from V and 7 bases from J; junction bases left unmatched: 8. CDR3 DNA: TGTGCCAGCATCAGGGGGCGATCTGGTGAAGCTTTCTTT. Residues: CASIRGRSGEAFF.

The chain uses TRBV7-2 and TRBJ1-6; D is undetermined. The CDR3 has 18 amino acids. Trimming removed 4 bases from V and 0 bases from J, with 16 bases in between. Germline V gene sequence: CDR1 SGHTA, CDR2 FQGNSA. The CDR3 region is CASSSRFLESSYNSPLHF. Here the CDR3 DNA reads TGTGCCAGCAGCTCGCGCTTCTTGGAGAGCTCCTATAATTCACCCCTCCACTTT.

V and J are TRBV7-2 and TRBJ1-1; D unclear. This CDR3 contains 14 residues. The V and J ends lost 3 bases and 5 bases respectively, with 13 bases between them. Germline V gene sequence: CDR1 SGHTA, CDR2 FQGNSA. The CDR3 sequence: CASSFPGGETEAFF. In nucleotides, the CDR3 is TGTGCCAGCAGCTTCCCAGGTGGAGAAACTGAAGCTTTCTTT.

This clonotype was seen repeatedly, ten times or more. The chain carries TRBV7-8 and TRBJ2-5; 7 nucleotides align to TRBD2. The V gene end was trimmed by 4 bases and the J gene end by 5 bases; junction bases not matched to a gene: 7. Germline assignment: CDR1 SGHVS and CDR2 FQNEAQ. CDR3 size: 14 residues. The CDR3 nucleotides are TGTGCCAGCAGCTCTAGGGGAGGGCGGGAGACCCAGTACTTC. Translation gives CASSSRGGRETQYF.